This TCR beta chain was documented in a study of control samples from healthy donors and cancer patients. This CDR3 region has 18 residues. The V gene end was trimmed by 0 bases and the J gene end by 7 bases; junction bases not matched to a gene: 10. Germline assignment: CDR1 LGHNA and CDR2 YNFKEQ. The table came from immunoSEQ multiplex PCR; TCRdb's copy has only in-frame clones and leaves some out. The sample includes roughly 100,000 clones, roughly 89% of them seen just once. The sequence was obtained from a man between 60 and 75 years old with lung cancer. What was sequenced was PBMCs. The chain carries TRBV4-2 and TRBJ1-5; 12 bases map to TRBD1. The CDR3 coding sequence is TGTGCCAGCAGCCAAGATTCGGGGGGACAGGGGGCACGCCAGCCCCAGCATTTT. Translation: CASSQDSGGQGARQPQHF.